This T cell receptor (beta chain) was sequenced for a study of CXCR3-negative and CXCR3-positive naive CD8 T cells (dated 2019 in TCRdb). As for the study more broadly: In total, roughly 140 million TRB reads were obtained, which works out to roughly 1.5 +/- 0.3 million reads per library. Naive subsets from a handful of donors and memory cells from 3 donors were included in the TRBV-TRBJ cluster analysis. The diversity and physicochemical repertoire analyses included under 12 donors pooled from two independent experiments. The paper as a whole reports these results and caveats: Compared with CXCR3-negative naive cells, CXCR3-positive naive cells had TRB CDR3s with higher hydrophobicity (lower Kidera factor 4), lower energy, and higher strength and volume indices. Freshly isolated PBMCs were used for most assays because CXCR3 expression went down partially after cryopreservation. Because surface CD5, which is linked to self-reactivity in mice, was comparable between the naive subsets, TCR interaction strength was also inferred from the physicochemical properties of TRB CDR3s. Both naive subsets had comparably high repertoire diversity, while memory CD8+ T cells had much lower repertoire diversity. Naive CXCR3-negative and CXCR3-positive cells from the same donor showed similar TRBV-TRBJ usage, whereas memory cells showed distinct patterns.

The reads were generated on a NextSeq 550. The Human TCR Profiling Kit (MiLaboratory) was used to make UMI-labeled 5' RACE TRB cDNA libraries. cDNA synthesis used the entire amount of extracted RNA, and PCR amplification then used the entire amount of cDNA produced. Libraries were prepared in parallel with an identical number of PCR cycles. The paper's processing steps were these. MIGEC and MiXCR extracted about 53,000 +/- 10,000 unique UMI-labeled TRB cDNA molecules per library, requiring at least two reads per UMI. An average of approximately 40,000 +/- 10,000 functional in-frame TRB CDR3 nucleotide clonotypes without stop codons was found per library. Diversity metrics, including normalized Shannon-Wiener and Chao1, were computed in VDJtools after downsampling to 5000 UMI-labeled TRB molecules per sample. Clonotype-size-weighted physicochemical properties of the central five CDR3 residues (interaction energy, strength, volume and Kidera factor 4) were computed in VDJtools. TCRdb reprocessed the reads, so every CDR3 protein sequence counts as one entry and DNA is not shown. None of the V and J calls come from the authors' own analysis; TCRdb made them. The sample table on file contains about 50,000 distinct CDR3 sequences. Together, the top ten hold approximately 0.52% of the sample.

On this clonotype: Its antigen remains undetermined.

Looking up the germline V gene (reference sequence) yields CDR1 SEHNR and CDR2 FQNEAQ. Including the terminal cysteine and phenylalanine, the CDR3 comprises 13 residues. A DNA sequence was not provided. Each CD8+ T cell subset was flow-sorted in triplicate, and some 310,000 cells per subset were placed directly into RLT lysis buffer. Naive CD8+ T cells were defined stringently as CD45RO-CCR7+CD27+CD95- to exclude memory contaminants. Standard density gradient centrifugation was used to isolate peripheral blood mononuclear cells from buffy coats. Naive CXCR3-negative and CXCR3-positive CD8+ T cells were flow-sorted on a FACSAria III. An RNeasy Mini Kit was used to extract total RNA from the sorted cells.

The sequencing sample was made of naive CXCR3+ CD8+ T cells from blood. Read against the paper, the sample's cell subset or site label means: CD45RO-CCR7+CD27+CD95- naive CD8+ T cells expressing CXCR3 (TNR3+). This chain joins TRBV7-9 to TRBJ2-2; there is no DNA to check the TCRdb D call of TRBD1. The clonotype was recovered from a human donor in good health. Some clones in this sample may be carry-over from other donors' samples. The CDR3 protein: CASRTGAAGELFF.